This T cell receptor (beta chain) was captured in a study of shared clonotypes between healthy human individuals. Sequenced by immunoSEQ multiplex PCR; TCRdb stores in-frame clones only, minus some. This table has approximately 2,200,000 clones, about 92% appearing once. V lost 6 bases to trimming and J lost 3 bases, with 17 bases between them. Germline lookup yields CDR1 SQVTM and CDR2 ANQGSEA. The CDR3 extends over 15 amino acids. Selected positively for CCR7 and CD45RO-negative, naive CD8 cells excluded terminally differentiated effector memory CD45RA+ cells. The gene calls are TRBV29-1 and TRBJ1-4; tentatively, D is TRBD1 (6 bases). The sequenced sample consisted of naive CD8+ T cells from PBMCs. This clonotype originated in a man younger than 30 in good health. Some clones in this sample may be carry-over from other donors' samples. The CDR3 reads CSVGARTDPNEKLFF. The CDR3 nucleotides read TGCAGCGTGGGGGCCCGGACAGATCCTAATGAAAAACTGTTTTTT.